The rows below give T cell receptor beta chains drawn from one sample of a study of blood T cell repertoires in COVID-19. Data came from immunoSEQ multiplex PCR; TCRdb stores just in-frame clones and leaves some out. Here the sample spans approximately 230,000 clones, about 85% being singletons. Sequencing used peripheral blood. The receptor set was obtained from a man younger than 35 with active or convalescent COVID-19. CDR3s include the opening cysteine and the closing phenylalanine or tryptophan. D genes are given only for firm matches. Clone size appears in some rows only: once, few, many, or a class for an expanded clone.

TRBD2,TRBV7-7,TRBJ2-7,NA,CASSRGLAGGYEQYF,TGTGCTAGCAGCCGAGGACTAGCGGGAGGGTACGAGCAGTACTTC
NA,TRBV18,TRBJ1-2,NA,CASSSWGENYGYTF,TGTGCCAGCTCAAGCTGGGGGGAGAACTATGGCTACACCTTC
NA,TRBV28,TRBJ2-7,NA,CASSGGLTTYEQYF,TGTGCCAGCAGTGGGGGACTCACCACCTACGAGCAGTACTTC
NA,TRBV19,TRBJ2-2,NA,CASSMGPLTGELFF,TGTGCCAGTAGTATGGGCCCCCTCACCGGGGAGCTGTTTTTT
TRBD2,TRBV5-1,TRBJ2-1,NA,CASRPTSGGSYNEQFF,TGCGCCAGCAGACCTACTAGCGGGGGTTCCTACAATGAGCAGTTCTTC
NA,TRBV5-4,TRBJ1-1,NA,CASSPTGAEAFF,TGTGCCAGCAGCCCGACAGGAGCTGAAGCTTTCTTT
TRBD1,TRBV7-2,TRBJ1-2,NA,CASSNPQGSGYTF,TGTGCCAGCAGCAACCCACAGGGGAGTGGCTACACCTTC
NA,TRBV2,TRBJ2-1,NA,CASSVSRVPPSPTNEQFF,TGTGCCAGCAGTGTAAGCAGGGTCCCACCTTCCCCTACAAATGAGCAGTTCTTC
NA,TRBV7-2,TRBJ1-5,few,CASSVGVPYSNQPQHF,TGTGCCAGCAGCGTCGGGGTACCTTATAGCAATCAGCCCCAGCATTTT
NA,TRBV27,TRBJ2-5,NA,CASSFWPSGGETQYF,TGTGCCAGCAGTTTCTGGCCTTCGGGTGGGGAGACCCAGTACTTC
TRBD2,TRBV28,TRBJ2-1,NA,CASNFLLAGGNEQFF,TGTGCCAGCAACTTCTTACTAGCGGGGGGGAATGAGCAGTTCTTC
TRBD1,TRBV7-9,TRBJ1-1,once,CASSQLQGVDTEAFF,TGTGCCAGCAGCCAACTTCAGGGGGTTGACACTGAAGCTTTCTTT
NA,TRBV10-1,TRBJ1-1,NA,CANSEQGTEAFF,TGCGCCAACTCGGAACAGGGAACTGAAGCTTTCTTT
TRBD2,TRBV9,TRBJ2-1,once,CASSVTRTSGRNEQFF,TGTGCCAGCAGCGTAACTAGGACTAGCGGGAGGAATGAGCAGTTCTTC
NA,TRBV7-3,TRBJ2-5,NA,CASSPTIRETQYF,TGTGCCAGCAGCCCTACTATACGGGAGACCCAGTACTTC
NA,TRBV5-1,TRBJ1-1,NA,CASSIGDRPNTEAFF,TGCGCCAGCAGCATCGGAGACCGACCGAACACTGAAGCTTTCTTT
TRBD1,TRBV9,TRBJ2-1,NA,CASSPLGGLDWYEQFF,TGTGCCAGCAGCCCCCTAGGGGGCCTCGATTGGTATGAGCAGTTCTTC
TRBD1,TRBV28,TRBJ2-2,NA,CASSSPGTGRTGELFF,TGTGCCAGCAGTTCCCCCGGGACAGGGAGGACCGGGGAGCTGTTTTTT
NA,TRBV30,TRBJ1-2,few,CAWNRDIEYGYTF,TGTGCCTGGAACCGGGACATTGAGTATGGCTACACCTTC
NA,TRBV5-5,TRBJ1-4,NA,CASSLPAGINEKLFF,TGTGCCAGCAGCTTGCCCGCAGGGATTAATGAAAAACTGTTTTTT
NA,TRBV10-3,TRBJ2-7,NA,CAISDGKTKRYEQYF,TGTGCCATCAGTGACGGAAAGACTAAACGTTACGAGCAGTACTTC
NA,TRBV7-2,TRBJ1-6,NA,CASSLVGVSSYNSPLHF,TGTGCCAGCAGCTTAGTAGGGGTGAGCTCCTATAATTCACCCCTCCACTTT
TRBD1,TRBV15,TRBJ1-6,few,CATSRDRGDNSPLHF,TGTGCCACCAGCAGAGACAGGGGGGATAATTCACCCCTCCACTTT
TRBD1,TRBV27,TRBJ2-3,NA,CASSLSTGEDTQYF,TGTGCCAGCAGCCTATCCACAGGGGAAGATACGCAGTATTTT
NA,TRBV6-2/TRBV6-3,TRBJ1-5,NA,CASSYGGWRDQPQHF,TGTGCCAGCAGTTACGGAGGCTGGAGGGATCAGCCCCAGCATTTT
TRBD2,TRBV6-4,TRBJ2-1,NA,CASSERAGVISYNEQFF,TGTGCCAGCAGTGAGAGGGCGGGAGTGATTTCCTACAATGAGCAGTTCTTC
NA,TRBV7-2,TRBJ2-7,NA,CASSLRGGDEQYF,TGTGCCAGCAGCTTAAGGGGGGGGGACGAGCAGTACTTC
TRBD2,TRBV28,TRBJ2-7,NA,CASSLSGTSGSYEQYF,TGTGCCAGCAGTTTATCCGGGACTAGCGGTTCCTACGAGCAGTACTTC
TRBD1,TRBV5-1,TRBJ2-1,NA,CASSLVGTGNGYNEQFF,TGCGCCAGCAGCTTGGTTGGGACAGGGAACGGCTACAATGAGCAGTTCTTC
NA,TRBV5-1,TRBJ2-2,NA,CASSLAEAGELFF,TGCGCCAGCAGCTTGGCCGAGGCCGGGGAGCTGTTTTTT
NA,TRBV6-6,TRBJ1-2,NA,CASRQGDGYTF,TGTGCCAGCAGACAGGGAGATGGCTACACCTTC